This T cell receptor beta chain was recovered during a study of blood T cell repertoires in COVID-19. The table came from immunoSEQ multiplex PCR; TCRdb's copy has only in-frame clones and leaves some out. The data hold around 180,000 clones, with under 90% observed a single time. CDR3 length: 15 amino acids. Germline V gene sequence: CDR1 SGDLS, CDR2 YYNGEE. V gave up 4 bases and J gave up 3 bases, with 17 bases separating them. What the recovered Cohort 3 donors had was two negative PCRs, clearance, or symptom resolution. The chain joins TRBV9 to TRBJ2-7, with unresolved D. This clonotype was sampled from a man in his fifties or sixties who had recovered from COVID-19. Sequenced sample: PBMCs or T cells enriched from blood (not recorded which). The CDR3, as DNA: TGTGCCAGCAGCCCCACGAGCGCCCCCAACTACGAGCAGTACTTC. This codes for CASSPTSAPNYEQYF.